This T cell receptor beta chain was observed in a study of a mutant IDH1 vaccine in newly diagnosed glioma. At the level of the study: Administration of eight vaccinations to patients took place in weeks 1, 3, 5, 7, 11, 15, 19, 23. Commencement of vaccination occurred 4-6 weeks following radiotherapy alone, or concurrently with temozolomide cycles. Findings of the study overall: In roughly 93% of patients, immune responses induced by the vaccine occurred.

Trimming removed 6 bases from V and 8 bases from J, with 25 bases in between. The CDR3 runs 17 residues. Germline V gene data show CDR1 as WNHNN and CDR2 as SYGVQD (reference sequence). Indicated time point: week 23, last vaccination. Every vaccine dose comprised 300 ug of mutant IDH1 20-mer peptide plus topical imiquimod. Donor tumors were new WHO grade 3 or 4 IDH1-mutant, ATRX-lost astrocytomas. Comments on this clone: Its antigen is not known.

Clones were read by immunoSEQ multiplex PCR, and TCRdb kept only the in-frame ones, dropping some. Of about 82,000 clones in the sample, roughly 85% were seen once. Here the sequenced sample was PBMCs, taken from a glioma patient whose treatment included an IDH1 peptide vaccine. The rearrangement joins TRBV10-1 to TRBJ1-4, with D unclear. This receptor was obtained from a man aged 25-45 years with glioma. Some clones in this sample may be carry-over from other donors' samples. In DNA form, the CDR3 reads TGCGCCAGCAGGGAGGCAGGAGTAGGGTCGGGCTGGGAAAAACTGTTTTTT. It translates to CASREAGVGSGWEKLFF.